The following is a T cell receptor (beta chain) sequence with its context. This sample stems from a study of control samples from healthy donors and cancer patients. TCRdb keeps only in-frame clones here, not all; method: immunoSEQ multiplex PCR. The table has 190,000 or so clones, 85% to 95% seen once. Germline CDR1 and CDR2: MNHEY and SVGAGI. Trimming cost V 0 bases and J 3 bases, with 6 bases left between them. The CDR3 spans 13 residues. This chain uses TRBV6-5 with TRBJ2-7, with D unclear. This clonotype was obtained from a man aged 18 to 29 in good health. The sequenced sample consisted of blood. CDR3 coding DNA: TGTGCCAGCAGTTACTCGACCCGCTACGAGCAGTACTTC. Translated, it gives CASSYSTRYEQYF.